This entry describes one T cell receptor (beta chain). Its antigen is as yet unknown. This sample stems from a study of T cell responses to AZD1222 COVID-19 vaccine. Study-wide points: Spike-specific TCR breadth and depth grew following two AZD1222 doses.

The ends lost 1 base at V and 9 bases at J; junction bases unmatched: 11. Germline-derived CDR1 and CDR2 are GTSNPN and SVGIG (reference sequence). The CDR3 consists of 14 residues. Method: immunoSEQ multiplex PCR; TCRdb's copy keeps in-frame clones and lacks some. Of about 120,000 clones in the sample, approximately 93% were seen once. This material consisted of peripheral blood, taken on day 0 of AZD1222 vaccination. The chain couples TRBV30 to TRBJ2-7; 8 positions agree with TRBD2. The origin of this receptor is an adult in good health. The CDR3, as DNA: TGTGCCTGGAGTGGCGATAGCGGGAACGTTCGGCAGTACTTC. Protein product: CAWSGDSGNVRQYF.